This T cell receptor beta chain was sequenced in a study of blood T cell repertoires in COVID-19 (dated by TCRdb to about 2020). Background on the whole study: Samples from collaborators originated in the United States, Italy and Spain and spanned both the acute and convalescent phases of COVID-19. The repertoires were made available in a free public database intended to serve as a resource for research on the immune response to SARS-CoV-2. HLA class I and class II types, where available, came from metadata supplied by the sample provider rather than from assay-based typing. The prospective study material was composed of cDNA or gDNA derived from T cells, B-cell-depleted T cells, or PBMCs. A de-identified subject ID, COVID-19 status, age in years and sex were almost always included in the sample metadata. The dataset comprised deeply sampled blood TCRbeta repertoires from subjects exposed to, actively infected with, or recovered from COVID-19. Samples were obtained from the ongoing ImmuneRACE study (first 160 participants) and from approximately 1,200 subjects provided by 6 global collaborators. Here is what the overall study found, with its caveats: Clinical and demographic metadata were provided uncurated, with the amount varying by source and participant.

Collaborating institutions collected whole blood in K2EDTA tubes following their own protocols. For TCRbeta analysis, collaborator samples were shipped as frozen whole blood, as isolated PBMCs, or as DNA extracted from either sample type. The immunoSEQ Assay, a bias-controlled multiplex PCR, was used to amplify TCRbeta CDR3 regions from genomic DNA. Per the source publication's procedure: The number of nucleated cells in each sample was estimated from the amplification of reference gene primers within the assay. Sequence reads were collapsed and filtered to measure the absolute abundance of every unique TCRbeta CDR3 rearrangement. For each sample, productive Simpson clonality was calculated as the square root of Simpson's diversity index over productive rearrangements. TCRdb holds this immuneACCESS table with in-frame rearrangements only. Some clones are missing; in checked studies, unresolved V genes explain under half, and the rest has no known cause. That table furnishes V, J and clone size, whereas the DNA furnished D and trimming. For this sample there are 100,000 to 110,000 clones; 90% to 95% appear just once. The biggest ten clones account for 2.1% of the sample.

Including the terminal cysteine and phenylalanine, the CDR3 comprises 16 residues. Only CDR3 DNA is held: 48 bases, read in frame from base 1. Based on the germline V gene, the CDR1 and CDR2 sequences are KGHDR and SFDVKD. Trimmed from V: 3 bases; trimmed from J: 4 bases; junction bases lacking a gene match: 7. Notes on this clone: The specificity of this receptor is unknown. Base-call qualities are not available, and no considerably larger clone is one nucleotide away.

The sequence links TRBV24-1 to TRBJ2-1, and TRBD1 aligns with 8 junction nucleotides. Source material: peripheral blood. The sequence was obtained from a middle-aged man with active COVID-19. The nucleotide sequence is given as TGTGCCACCAGTGATGCAGGGGGCGCGTTATACAATGAGCAGTTCTTC. Its translation reads: CATSDAGGALYNEQFF.